The 24 T cell receptor beta chains below all came from one sample that was sequenced in a study of blood T cell repertoires in COVID-19. This table comes from immunoSEQ multiplex PCR, and its TCRdb copy is limited to in-frame clones, with some not included. This table has 60,000 to 85,000 clones, 80% appearing once. Sequenced sample: peripheral blood. The source is a human donor in a cohort sampled during active COVID-19.

The CDR3 nucleotides read TGTGCCAGCAGCTACAGGGTTCAAGAGACCCAGTACTTC. Translating it yields CASSYRVQETQYF. The V call is TRBV7-3, the J call TRBJ2-5; a weak D match, TRBD1 (6 bases). Per the germline V gene, CDR1 is SGHTA and CDR2 is FQGTGA. This CDR3 region has 13 residues. V was shortened by 4 bases and J by 2 bases, with 8 bases between the two germline ends.

The chain employs TRBV5-1 and TRBJ2-5, with 9 positions matching TRBD1. V was clipped by 4 bases and J by 5 bases; unmatched bases: 12. Germline V gene data show CDR1 as SGHRS and CDR2 as YFSETQ. The CDR3 sequence is 16 residues long. CDR3 sequence: CASSPTTGTGPETQYF. In nucleotides, the CDR3 is TGCGCCAGCAGCCCGACCACCGGGACAGGGCCCGAGACCCAGTACTTC. The full variable domain, with the rest looked up from reference TRBV5-1 and TRBJ2-5, is KAGVTQTPRYLIKTRGQQVTLSCSPISGHRSVSWYQQTPGQGLQFLFEYFSETQRNKGNFPGRFSGRQFSNSRSEMNVSTLELGDSALYLCASSPTTGTGPETQYFGPGTRLLVL.

The J gene is TRBJ1-1, the V gene TRBV7-6; 7 bases are shared with TRBD1. The germline gives CDR1 SGHVS, CDR2 FNYEAQ. This CDR3 is 14 amino acids long. The V and J ends lost 5 bases and 3 bases, in that order; junction bases with no gene match: 6. The CDR3 region has the DNA TGTGCCAGCAGCAAAGGACAGGCGGACACTGAAGCTTTCTTT. Its translation is CASSKGQADTEAFF.

The chain uses TRBV28 and TRBJ2-7; weak D call: TRBD2 (7 bases). The germline CDR1 and CDR2 sequences are MDHEN and SYDVKM. The CDR3 is made up of 13 amino acids. The V gene lost 6 bases and the J gene lost 2 bases, with 11 bases spanning the gap. CDR3 DNA sequence: TGTGCCAGCAGACGGGGGGCTCCCTACGAGCAGTACTTC. Translation: CASRRGAPYEQYF.

This clone was recorded only once. The rearrangement uses TRBV11-2 and TRBJ2-7; 9 bases are shared with TRBD1. V was pared by 5 bases and J by 3 bases, with 2 bases of the junction left unmatched. In germline, CDR1 is SGHAT, CDR2 FQNNGV. The CDR3 consists of 13 residues. The CDR3, as DNA: TGTGCCAGCAGCCCGGACAGGGGCTACGAGCAGTACTTC. The encoded protein is CASSPDRGYEQYF.

The J gene is TRBJ1-2, the V gene TRBV11-2, with 11 bases fitting TRBD1. In germline, CDR1 is SGHAT, CDR2 FQNNGV. Trimming cost V 4 bases and J 8 bases; bases outside gene matches: 6. This CDR3 has 14 residues. In DNA form, the CDR3 reads TGTGCCAGCAGCTCCCGGACAGGGGGCAAAGGCTACACCTTC. Amino acid sequence: CASSSRTGGKGYTF.

This chain joins TRBV3-1 (or the pseudogene TRBV3-2) and TRBJ2-7; 11 bases are a match to TRBD2. Germline-derived CDR1 and CDR2 are LGHDT and YNNKEL (reference sequence). The J segment lost 5 bases and the V segment lost 1 base, leaving 7 bases of the junction unmatched. The CDR3 consists of 16 residues. The CDR3 spells CASSQGASGRLHEQYV. CDR3 nucleotides: TGTGCCAGCAGCCAAGGGGCTAGCGGGAGGCTCCACGAGCAGTACGTC.

This clone was seen more than once but under ten times. The chain recombines TRBV9 with TRBJ2-3; D is ambiguous. CDR3 length: 15 amino acids. Germline CDR1 is SGDLS and CDR2 is YYNGEE. V gave up 0 bases and J gave up 2 bases, with 10 bases separating them. The CDR3 coding sequence is TGTGCCAGCAGCGTAGCCGGGTCCCACACAGATACGCAGTATTTT. It specifies CASSVAGSHTDTQYF.

The gene calls are TRBV24-1 and TRBJ2-3, with 13 bases lining up with TRBD2. V dropped 3 bases and J dropped 11; count of bases not matched to a gene: 10. The germline V gene has CDR1 KGHDR and CDR2 SFDVKD. This CDR3 has 16 amino acids. The CDR3 here is CATSDGGLAGTQGQYF. DNA for the CDR3: TGTGCCACCAGTGATGGGGGACTAGCGGGGACCCAGGGGCAGTATTTT.

This clone was detected a few times. V usage is TRBV9 and J usage is TRBJ1-5; D possibly corresponds to TRBD1 (5 bases). Germline V lookup: CDR1 SGDLS, CDR2 YYNGEE. The CDR3 loop spans 14 amino acids. The ends were cut back, 4 bases at V and 7 bases at J, with 15 bases in the middle. The CDR3 spells CASSPRGGWQPQHF. The CDR3 DNA is TGTGCCAGCAGCCCGAGGGGAGGGTGGCAGCCCCAGCATTTT.

The chain joins TRBV28 to TRBJ1-2, with D unresolved. Germline V gene data show CDR1 as MDHEN and CDR2 as SYDVKM. V was clipped by 3 bases and J by 7 bases, with 9 bases between them. CDR3 length equals 12 residues. This CDR3 is CASSLDSRGYTF. CDR3 sequence (DNA): TGTGCCAGCAGTTTGGACTCTCGTGGCTACACCTTC.

The DNA for the CDR3 is TGTGCCAGCAGTGACTCGACTAGCGGGAGGGCCTACAATGAGCAGTTCTTC. Its protein is CASSDSTSGRAYNEQFF. This chain connects TRBV6-4 to TRBJ2-1, with 14 bases matching TRBD2. This CDR3 has 17 amino acids. J gave up 2 bases and V 0 bases, and 0 bases lay outside the gene matches. Germline values: CDR1 MRHNA, CDR2 SNTAGT.

This clone was detected only a few times. CDR3 sequence: CASSPGQGAYEQYV. The CDR3 nucleotides are TGTGCCAGCAGCCCGGGACAGGGGGCGTACGAGCAGTACGTC. This chain uses TRBV5-4 with TRBJ2-7; 12 positions agree with TRBD1. This CDR3 contains 14 residues. V lost 4 bases to trimming and J lost 4 bases; unmatched junction nucleotides: 3. The germline CDR1 and CDR2 sequences are SGHNT and YYREEE (reference sequence).

This clone was counted once. The chain is built from TRBV27 and TRBJ2-7; D remains unclear. V was shortened by 5 bases and J by 1 base, with 9 bases between the two germline ends. CDR1 is MNHEY, CDR2 SMNVEV, per germline (reference sequence). There are 13 residues in the CDR3. The CDR3 sequence is CASSLSRSYEQYF. The CDR3 coding sequence is TGTGCCAGCAGTCTCTCCCGGTCCTACGAGCAGTACTTC.

This chain joins TRBV5-5 and TRBJ2-7, with TRBD1 identical over 7 bases. The length of the CDR3 is 15 residues. Germline assignment: CDR1 SGHKS and CDR2 YYEKEE (reference sequence). The CDR3, as DNA: TGTGCCAGCAGCTTCATCCCGGACAGGTCCTCCGAGCAGTACGTC. Translating it yields CASSFIPDRSSEQYV.

The chain links TRBV7-9 to TRBJ1-1; D may be TRBD1 (6 bases). Germline V lookup: CDR1 SEHNR, CDR2 FQNEAQ (reference sequence). CDR3 size: 14 residues. V lost 5 bases and J lost 5, with 15 bases in between. The CDR3 DNA reads TGTGCCAGCAGCCTTAGGGGGGGCAAGACTGAAGCTTTCTTT. Its protein is CASSLRGGKTEAFF.

This clone came up a few times. The genes are TRBV19 and TRBJ1-4, with 11 positions matching TRBD1. V shed 6 bases, J shed 8 bases, and the junction held 11 bases outside the gene matches. Germline V gene lookup returns CDR1 LNHDA and CDR2 SQIVND (reference sequence). The CDR3 runs 16 residues. CDR3 sequence: CASRTGQGGPGEKLFF. The CDR3 nucleotides are TGTGCCAGTAGGACGGGACAGGGGGGGCCTGGCGAAAAACTGTTTTTT.

The rearrangement joins TRBV14 to TRBJ2-7, with D perhaps matching TRBD1 (5 bases). Germline V gene lookup returns CDR1 SGHDN and CDR2 FVKESK. CDR3 length equals 12 residues. Between the trimmed V and J ends, which lost 5 bases and 8 bases, there was a span of 13 bases. Written as DNA, the CDR3 is TGTGCCAGCAGCGAAGGGGCCCCGCAGCAGTACTTC. Its protein product is CASSEGAPQQYF.

This clone occurred once. This chain uses TRBV18 with TRBJ2-1, with 12 nucleotides matching TRBD2. J was trimmed by 8 bases and V by 1 base; bases with no gene match: 3. The CDR3 sequence is 15 residues long. Germline V CDR1 and CDR2: KGHSH, LQKENI. The CDR3 region is CASSPLTSGSDEQFF. The CDR3 bases are TGTGCCAGCTCACCACTGACTAGCGGGAGCGATGAGCAGTTCTTC.

V usage is TRBV7-2 and J usage is TRBJ2-7; 8 positions match TRBD1. This CDR3 comprises 14 residues. Per germline, CDR1 SGHTA and CDR2 FQGNSA. V was pared by 5 bases and J by 3 bases, with 6 bases of the junction left unmatched. CDR3 residues: CASSPWTGHYEQYF. CDR3 nucleotide sequence: TGTGCCAGCAGCCCCTGGACAGGGCACTACGAGCAGTACTTC.

The chain has TRBV30 and TRBJ2-2, with 8 bases identical to TRBD1. CDR1 and CDR2 from the germline V gene are GTSNPN and SVGIG (reference sequence). The CDR3 runs to 14 residues. The junction had 10 bases not matched to a gene; V was cut back by 7 bases and J by 6 bases. This CDR3 reads CAFRTGYNSGELFF. DNA for the CDR3: TGTGCCTTCCGGACAGGGTATAATTCCGGGGAGCTGTTTTTT.

In nucleotides, the CDR3 is TGCGCCAGCACAATTGGCCAGGGGACTGAAGCTTTCTTT. This translates into CASTIGQGTEAFF. V gene TRBV5-1 combines with J gene TRBJ1-1, with a tentative D call TRBD1 (6 bases). Between the trimmed V and J ends, which lost 6 bases and 5 bases, there was a span of 14 bases. Germline values: CDR1 SGHRS, CDR2 YFSETQ. CDR3 length: 13 residues.

This clone was detected once. The CDR3 here is CASSRSAFSGANVLTF. The CDR3 coding sequence is TGTGCCAGCAGCCGTAGCGCGTTCTCTGGGGCCAACGTCCTGACTTTC. The chain couples TRBV7-2 to TRBJ2-6, with D possibly matching TRBD2 (5 bases). The CDR3 totals 16 residues. Trimming removed 5 bases from V and 0 bases from J, with 11 bases in between. CDR1 SGHTA and CDR2 FQGNSA come from the germline V gene.

V gene TRBV5-6 combines with J gene TRBJ2-5; no clear D. The V gene's germline CDR1 is SGHDT and CDR2 YYEEEE. This CDR3 region has 11 residues. Trimming took 5 bases from V and 4 from J, leaving 6 bases between them. CDR3 amino acids: CASSFLETQYF. The CDR3 bases are TGTGCCAGCAGTTTCTTAGAGACCCAGTACTTC.